In its sample, the clone carrying this T cell receptor beta chain was seen many times. The antigen remains unidentified. The sample's time point: patch test 2, 6 weeks after DPC sensitization. Regarding treatment: therapeutic diphenylcyclopropenone sensitization with weekly scalp DPC. The entry originates in a study of human T cells and chemical hapten exposure. On the study more broadly: Alopecia areata, totalis or universalis affected patients who were mostly female. TCR yield per sample varied, mainly due to pooled library volumes.

V lost 5 bases, J lost 3 bases, and 14 bases lay in between. Germline values: CDR1 DFQATT, CDR2 SNEGSKA (reference sequence). The CDR3 extends over 13 amino acids. Study outcomes and limitations: No change in TCRs above 1 in 1000 frequency was produced by DPC sensitization.

TCRdb re-called the RACE reads through MiXCR, storing one row per CDR3 protein. The profile shows some 42,000 distinct CDR3 sequences, approximately 9% of them singletons. Source: whole blood, taken in connection with sensitization to the hapten diphenylcyclopropenone (DPC). The chain recombines TRBV20-1 with TRBJ2-7; D possibly corresponds to TRBD2 (6 bases). The origin of this receptor is a woman between 35 and 50 years old with alopecia areata. Some clones in this sample may be carry-over from other donors' samples. This chain's CDR3 is CSARGTANYEQYF. The CDR3 DNA sequence: TGCAGTGCTCGCGGGACGGCAAACTACGAGCAGTACTTC.